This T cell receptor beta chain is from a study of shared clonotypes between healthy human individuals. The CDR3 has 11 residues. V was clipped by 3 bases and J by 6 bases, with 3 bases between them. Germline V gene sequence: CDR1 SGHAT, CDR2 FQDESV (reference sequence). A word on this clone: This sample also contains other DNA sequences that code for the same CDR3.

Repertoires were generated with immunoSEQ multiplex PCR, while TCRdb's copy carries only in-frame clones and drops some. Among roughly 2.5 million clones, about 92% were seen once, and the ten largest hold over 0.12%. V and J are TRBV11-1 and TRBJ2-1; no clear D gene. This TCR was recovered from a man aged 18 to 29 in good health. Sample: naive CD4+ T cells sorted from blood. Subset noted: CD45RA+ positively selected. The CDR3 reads CASSLGNEQFF. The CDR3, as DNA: TGTGCCAGCAGCTTGGGCAATGAGCAGTTCTTC. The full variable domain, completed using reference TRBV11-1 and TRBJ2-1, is EAEVAQSPRYKITEKSQAVAFWCDPISGHATLYWYRQILGQGPELLVQFQDESVVDDSQLPKDRFSAERLKGVDSTLKIQPAELGDSAMYLCASSLGNEQFFGPGTRLTVL.